The 19 T cell receptor beta chains below were found in one sample sequenced in a study of control samples from healthy donors and cancer patients. The data were produced by immunoSEQ multiplex PCR, yet TCRdb's version contains in-frame clones alone and is incomplete. The sample records tens of thousands of clones, just under 90% being singletons. The sequencing sample was made of blood. These receptors all come from a man aged 50-59 years in good health.

V usage is TRBV27 and J usage is TRBJ1-1, with D possibly being TRBD1 (5 bases). The V and J ends lost 2 bases and 0 bases respectively, with 13 bases between them. The CDR3 spans 16 residues. CDR1 is MNHEY, CDR2 SMNVEV, per germline (reference sequence). This CDR3 is CASSLGAGPMNTEAFF. The CDR3 DNA reads as TGTGCCAGCAGTTTAGGGGCAGGGCCCATGAACACTGAAGCTTTCTTT.

The rearrangement joins TRBV7-8 to TRBJ2-1; no firm D call. The V end lost 1 base, the J end lost 8 bases, and 9 bases lay between the germline ends. The V gene's germline CDR1 is SGHVS and CDR2 FQNEAQ. The CDR3 length is 13 residues. The CDR3 here is CASSLGHRDEQFF. The CDR3 DNA follows: TGTGCCAGCAGCTTAGGTCACCGGGATGAGCAGTTCTTC. Supplemented by reference TRBV7-8 and TRBJ2-1, the full variable domain reads GAGVSQSPRYKVAKRGQDVALRCDPISGHVSLFWYQQALGQGPEFLTYFQNEAQLDKSGLPSDRFFAERPEGSVSTLKIQRTQQEDSAVYLCASSLGHRDEQFFGPGTRLTVL.

This chain joins TRBV27 and TRBJ2-3, with 10 nucleotides matching TRBD1. The V gene's germline CDR1 is MNHEY and CDR2 SMNVEV (reference sequence). Trimming at V came to 6 bases and at J to 5 bases, leaving 14 bases not matched to a gene. The CDR3 loop spans 17 amino acids. CDR3 sequence reads: CASSDPDGTGEIDTQYF. For the CDR3, the DNA is TGTGCCAGCAGCGATCCCGACGGGACAGGGGAGATAGATACGCAGTATTTT.

The chain uses TRBV6-1 and TRBJ1-2, with D possibly TRBD1 on 5 matching bases. In germline, CDR1 is MNHNS, CDR2 SASEGT. Trimming took off 1 base at V and 5 bases at J, with 17 bases between the two ends. CDR3 length: 16 amino acids. CDR3 sequence reads: CASSEEGRVRGYGYTF. CDR3 bases: TGTGCCAGCAGTGAAGAGGGCAGGGTCCGAGGGTATGGCTACACCTTC.

V gene TRBV21-1 combines with J gene TRBJ1-5. TRBV21-1 is labeled a pseudogene. The CDR3 runs 12 residues. CDR3 bases: TGTGCCAGCCAAGGTAGCAATCAGCCCCAGCATTTT. The encoded protein is CASQGSNQPQHF.

This sequence joins TRBV7-2 and TRBJ2-7, with D perhaps matching TRBD1 (5 bases). V gave up 1 base and J gave up 6 bases, with 13 bases separating them. CDR3 length equals 14 residues. Germline V gives CDR1 SGHTA, CDR2 FQGNSA. CDR3 DNA sequence: TGTGCCAGCAGCTTAGGAGGTGGGGCAGCCGAGCAGTACTTC. It yields the protein CASSLGGGAAEQYF.

This clone was counted once. The chain joins TRBV30 to TRBJ1-2; 7 positions match TRBD1. The V and J ends lost 5 bases and 8 bases, in that order; junction bases with no gene match: 8. CDR1 and CDR2 from the germline V gene are GTSNPN and SVGIG (reference sequence). The CDR3 loop spans 12 amino acids. CDR3 bases: TGTGCCTGGGACAGGGTTGATCGGGGCTACACCTTC. It translates to CAWDRVDRGYTF.

The chain couples TRBV30 to TRBJ2-2, with no clear D. There are 13 residues in the CDR3. Trimming shortened V by 5 bases and J by 5 bases, and 12 bases separated the two germline ends. Germline V CDR1 and CDR2: GTSNPN, SVGIG (reference sequence). In DNA form, the CDR3 reads TGTGCCTGGTCTCCTAGTGGGACCGGGGAGCTGTTTTTT. It specifies CAWSPSGTGELFF.

The chain joins TRBV27 to TRBJ1-2; D remains ambiguous. The V gene lost 5 bases and the J gene lost 2 bases, with 21 bases spanning the gap. This CDR3 is 17 amino acids long. Per germline, CDR1 MNHEY and CDR2 SMNVEV (reference sequence). The CDR3, as DNA: TGTGCCAGCAGTACCACGACGTATAGGGAAGGGAACTATGGCTACACCTTC. Amino acids: CASSTTTYREGNYGYTF.

This chain uses TRBV18 with TRBJ2-6, with D unclear. From germline, CDR1 is KGHSH and CDR2 LQKENI. The CDR3 sequence is 18 residues long. V was clipped by 2 bases and J by 4 bases, with 18 bases between them. DNA of the CDR3: TGTGCCAGCTCACCATCAAGGTGGAGTCCGCACGGGGCCAACGTCCTGACTTTC. This encodes CASSPSRWSPHGANVLTF.

The chain couples TRBV27 to TRBJ2-1; a weak D match, TRBD2 (5 bases). Deletions cut 3 bases from V and 15 bases from J, with 15 bases between. The germline gives CDR1 MNHEY, CDR2 SMNVEV (reference sequence). The CDR3 has 12 residues. This CDR3 reads CASSLNSGVPFF. DNA for the CDR3: TGTGCCAGCAGTTTGAATTCCGGGGTGCCGTTCTTC.

The chain combines TRBV11-2 with TRBJ1-3; TRBD1 might be the D (5 bases). Germline CDR1 reads SGHAT; CDR2 reads FQNNGV. The CDR3 sequence is 17 residues long. Trimming left V 7 bases short and J 0 bases short, with 19 bases between. The CDR3 loop is CASTAKTGWVSGNTIYF. The CDR3 DNA follows: TGTGCCAGCACAGCTAAAACAGGTTGGGTCTCTGGAAACACCATATATTTT.

Only one count was recorded for this clone. V gene TRBV11-2 combines with J gene TRBJ2-1; D perhaps matches TRBD1 (5 bases). The germline V and J ends were trimmed by 1 base and 4 bases, with 11 bases remaining between them. In germline, CDR1 is SGHAT, CDR2 FQNNGV. The CDR3 has 15 amino acids. The CDR3 protein is CASSLGTWSYNEQFF. CDR3 coding DNA: TGTGCCAGCAGCTTAGGGACATGGTCATACAATGAGCAGTTCTTC.

CDR3 residues: CASSLPASYEQYF. CDR3 DNA: TGTGCCAGCAGCTTACCGGCCTCCTACGAGCAGTACTTC. The V call is TRBV7-9, the J call TRBJ2-7, with D hard to call. Germline V gene lookup returns CDR1 SEHNR and CDR2 FQNEAQ (reference sequence). CDR3 length: 13 amino acids. V lost 2 bases and J 0 bases, leaving 5 bases between the germline ends.

V is TRBV11-3 and J is TRBJ1-4; 8 nucleotides agree with TRBD1. The germline V gene encodes CDR1 SGHNT and CDR2 YENEEA. The ends lost 5 bases at V and 1 base at J; junction bases unmatched: 6. CDR3 length equals 16 residues. CDR3 region: CASSPGQGETNEKLFF. Here the CDR3 DNA reads TGTGCCAGCAGCCCTGGACAGGGAGAAACTAATGAAAAACTGTTTTTT.

The J gene is TRBJ1-2, the V gene TRBV5-1, with D uncertain. The germline V and J ends were trimmed by 0 bases and 6 bases, with 21 bases remaining between them. This CDR3 spans 17 amino acids. Germline loops: CDR1 SGHRS, CDR2 YFSETQ. The CDR3 DNA reads TGCGCCAGCAGCTTGGTGATCCCAGGAGTAATAGGACATGGCTACACCTTC. It yields the protein CASSLVIPGVIGHGYTF.

This chain links TRBV5-6 with TRBJ2-7, with D tentatively TRBD1 (5 bases). CDR3 length: 12 amino acids. Trimming shortened V by 0 bases and J by 6 bases, and 7 bases separated the two germline ends. Germline V gene data show CDR1 as SGHDT and CDR2 as YYEEEE. The CDR3 here is CASSLVRAEQYF. DNA for the CDR3: TGTGCCAGCAGCTTGGTCAGGGCCGAGCAGTACTTC. Drawing the rest from reference TRBV5-6 and TRBJ2-7, the complete variable domain is DAGVTQSPTHLIKTRGQQVTLRCSPKSGHDTVSWYQQALGQGPQFIFQYYEEEERQRGNFPDRFSGHQFPNYSSELNVNALLLGDSALYLCASSLVRAEQYFGPGTRLTVT.

This chain joins TRBV4-1 and TRBJ1-3; tentative D call: TRBD1 (6 bases). The V end was cut by 3 bases, the J end by 10 bases, with 13 bases between. In germline, CDR1 is MGHRA, CDR2 YSYEKL. The CDR3 is 13 residues long. As DNA, the CDR3 is TGCGCCAGCAGCCAGGCCGAAAGGGGGACCATATATTTT. Translating it yields CASSQAERGTIYF.

The genes are TRBV4-1 and TRBJ1-5; D unclear. Germline assignment: CDR1 MGHRA and CDR2 YSYEKL. V was clipped by 0 bases and J by 6 bases, with 6 bases between them. This CDR3 region has 13 residues. The CDR3 loop is CASSQDWSQPQHF. The CDR3 region has the DNA TGCGCCAGCAGCCAAGATTGGAGTCAGCCCCAGCATTTT.